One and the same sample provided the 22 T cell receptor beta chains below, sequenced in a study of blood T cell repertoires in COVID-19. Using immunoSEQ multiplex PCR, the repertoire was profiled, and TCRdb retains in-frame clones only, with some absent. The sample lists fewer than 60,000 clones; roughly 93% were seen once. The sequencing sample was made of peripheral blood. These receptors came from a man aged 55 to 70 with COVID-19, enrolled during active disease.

As DNA, the CDR3 is TGTGCCAGCAGCTTAGAGGGGGCATCCTATAATTCACCCCTCCACTTT. This gives the protein CASSLEGASYNSPLHF. V and J are TRBV7-2 and TRBJ1-6; 7 bases line up with TRBD1. J was trimmed by 1 base and V by 1 base; bases with no gene match: 1. Germline CDR1 and CDR2: SGHTA and FQGNSA. The CDR3 extends over 16 amino acids.

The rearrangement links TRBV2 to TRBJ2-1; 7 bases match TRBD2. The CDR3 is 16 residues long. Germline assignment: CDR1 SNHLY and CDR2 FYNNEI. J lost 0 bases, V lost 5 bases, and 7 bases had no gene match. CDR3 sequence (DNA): TGTGCCAGCAGTCCAGGAGCGGGGACCTCCTACAATGAGCAGTTCTTC. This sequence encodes CASSPGAGTSYNEQFF.

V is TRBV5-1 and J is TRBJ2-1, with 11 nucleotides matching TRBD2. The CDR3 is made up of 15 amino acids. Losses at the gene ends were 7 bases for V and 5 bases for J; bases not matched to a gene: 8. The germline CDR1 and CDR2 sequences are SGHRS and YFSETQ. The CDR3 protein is CASARLAGLHNEQFF. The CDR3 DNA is TGCGCCAGCGCCCGACTAGCGGGACTTCACAATGAGCAGTTCTTC.

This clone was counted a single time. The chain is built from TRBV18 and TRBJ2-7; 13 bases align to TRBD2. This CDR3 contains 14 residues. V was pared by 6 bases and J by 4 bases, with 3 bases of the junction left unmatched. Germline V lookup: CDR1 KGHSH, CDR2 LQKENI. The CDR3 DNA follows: TGTGCCAGCTCCGGGACTAGCGGGAAATACGAGCAGTACTTC. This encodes CASSGTSGKYEQYF. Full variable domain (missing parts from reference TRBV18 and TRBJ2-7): NAGVMQNPRHLVRRRGQEARLRCSPMKGHSHVYWYRQLPEEGLKFMVYLQKENIIDESGMPKERFSAEFPKEGPSILRIQQVVRGDSAAYFCASSGTSGKYEQYFGPGTRLTVT.

CDR3 sequence (DNA): TGTGCCAGCAGTCACGAGACAGATTCACCCCTCCACTTT. Translation: CASSHETDSPLHF. This chain connects TRBV2 to TRBJ1-6; the D gene is possibly TRBD1 (5 bases). V shed 5 bases and J shed 8 bases, with 10 bases lying between them. This CDR3 spans 13 amino acids. Germline CDR1 is SNHLY and CDR2 is FYNNEI.

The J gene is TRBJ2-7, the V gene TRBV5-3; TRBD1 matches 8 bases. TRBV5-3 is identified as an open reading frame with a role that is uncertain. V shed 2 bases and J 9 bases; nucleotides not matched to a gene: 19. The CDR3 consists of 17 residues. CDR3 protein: CARSFPMDRELRQGQYF. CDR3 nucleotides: TGTGCCAGAAGCTTCCCGATGGACAGGGAGCTACGTCAAGGGCAGTACTTC.

This chain's CDR3 is CATSEVGQGSGYTF. The CDR3 nucleotides are TGTGCCACCAGTGAAGTCGGACAGGGGAGTGGCTACACCTTC. The chain combines TRBV24-1 with TRBJ1-2; 9 bases are shared with TRBD1. The germline gives CDR1 KGHDR, CDR2 SFDVKD. This CDR3 is 14 amino acids long. Trimming cost V 4 bases and J 7 bases; bases outside gene matches: 6.

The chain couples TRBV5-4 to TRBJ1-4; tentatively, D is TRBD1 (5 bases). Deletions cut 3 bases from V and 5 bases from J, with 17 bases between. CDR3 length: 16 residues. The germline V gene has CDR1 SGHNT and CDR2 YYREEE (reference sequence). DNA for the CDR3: TGTGCCAGCAGCTCTACTCAGGGACTCATCAATGAAAAACTGTTTTTT. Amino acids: CASSSTQGLINEKLFF. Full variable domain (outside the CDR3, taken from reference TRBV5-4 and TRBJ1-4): ETGVTQSPTHLIKTRGQQVTLRCSSQSGHNTVSWYQQALGQGPQFIFQYYREEENGRGNFPPRFSGLQFPNYSSELNVNALELDDSALYLCASSSTQGLINEKLFFGSGTQLSVL.

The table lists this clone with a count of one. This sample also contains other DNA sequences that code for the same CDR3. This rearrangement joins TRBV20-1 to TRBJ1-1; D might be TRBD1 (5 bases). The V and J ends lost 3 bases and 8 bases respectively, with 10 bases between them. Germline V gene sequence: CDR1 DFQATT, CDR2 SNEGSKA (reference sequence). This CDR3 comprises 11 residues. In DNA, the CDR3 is TGCAGTGCTAGTGGGGGGGGAGAAGCTTTCTTT. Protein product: CSASGGGEAFF.

The CDR3 sequence: CARAIQDREITNEKLFF. CDR3 in DNA: TGTGCCAGGGCAATTCAGGACAGGGAAATAACTAATGAAAAACTGTTTTTT. The chain has TRBV6-4 and TRBJ1-4, with 8 bases matching TRBD1. The germline V gene has CDR1 MRHNA and CDR2 SNTAGT. The CDR3 is 17 amino acids. With 9 bases clipped from V and 1 base from J, the junction kept 13 bases outside the gene matches.

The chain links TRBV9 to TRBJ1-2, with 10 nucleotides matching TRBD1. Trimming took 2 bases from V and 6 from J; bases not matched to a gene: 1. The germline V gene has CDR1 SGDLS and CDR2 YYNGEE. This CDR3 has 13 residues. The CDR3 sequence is CASSVGTGDGYTF. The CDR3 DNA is TGTGCCAGCAGCGTTGGGACAGGGGATGGCTACACCTTC.

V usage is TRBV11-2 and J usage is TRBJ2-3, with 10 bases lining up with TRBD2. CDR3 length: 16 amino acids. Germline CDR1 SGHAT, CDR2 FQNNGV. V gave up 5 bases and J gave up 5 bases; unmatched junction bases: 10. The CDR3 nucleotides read TGTGCCAGCAGCCCCCGACTAGCGGGCCCGCTAGATACGCAGTATTTT. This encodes CASSPRLAGPLDTQYF.

The CDR3, as DNA: TGTGCCAGCAGTGACGGGGGGCTTGAGACTAATGAAAAACTGTTTTTT. Protein product: CASSDGGLETNEKLFF. The chain carries TRBV25-1 and TRBJ1-4; tentatively, D is TRBD1 (6 bases). Germline V gene data show CDR1 as MGHDK and CDR2 as SYGVNS. Trimming took 3 bases from V and 2 from J, leaving 13 bases between them. The CDR3 length is 16 residues.

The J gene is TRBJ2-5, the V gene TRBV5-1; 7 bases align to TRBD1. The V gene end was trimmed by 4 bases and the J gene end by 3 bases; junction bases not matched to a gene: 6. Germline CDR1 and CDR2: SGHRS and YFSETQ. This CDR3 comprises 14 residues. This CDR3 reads CASSRTGFEETQYF. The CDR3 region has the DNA TGCGCCAGCAGCAGGACAGGTTTTGAAGAGACCCAGTACTTC. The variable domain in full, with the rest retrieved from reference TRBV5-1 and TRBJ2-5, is KAGVTQTPRYLIKTRGQQVTLSCSPISGHRSVSWYQQTPGQGLQFLFEYFSETQRNKGNFPGRFSGRQFSNSRSEMNVSTLELGDSALYLCASSRTGFEETQYFGPGTRLLVL.

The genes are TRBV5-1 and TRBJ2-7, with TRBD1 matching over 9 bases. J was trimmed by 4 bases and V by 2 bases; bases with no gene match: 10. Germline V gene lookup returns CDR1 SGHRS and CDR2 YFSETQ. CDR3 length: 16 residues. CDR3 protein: CASSLQGALEWYEQYF. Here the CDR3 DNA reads TGCGCCAGCAGCTTACAGGGGGCTCTGGAGTGGTACGAGCAGTACTTC. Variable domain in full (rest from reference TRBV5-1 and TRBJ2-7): KAGVTQTPRYLIKTRGQQVTLSCSPISGHRSVSWYQQTPGQGLQFLFEYFSETQRNKGNFPGRFSGRQFSNSRSEMNVSTLELGDSALYLCASSLQGALEWYEQYFGPGTRLTVT.

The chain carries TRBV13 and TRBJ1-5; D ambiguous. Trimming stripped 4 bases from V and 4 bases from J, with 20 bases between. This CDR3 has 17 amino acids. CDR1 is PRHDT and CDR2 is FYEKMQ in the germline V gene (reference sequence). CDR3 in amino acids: CASSSGRHRLINQPQHF. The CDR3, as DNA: TGTGCCAGCAGCTCTGGGCGTCACAGACTAATAAATCAGCCCCAGCATTTT.

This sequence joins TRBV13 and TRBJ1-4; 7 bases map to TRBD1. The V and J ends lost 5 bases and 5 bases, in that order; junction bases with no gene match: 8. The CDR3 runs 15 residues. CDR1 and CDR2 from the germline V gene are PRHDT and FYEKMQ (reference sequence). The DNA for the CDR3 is TGTGCCAGCAGCGTATCCGGGACAGTGAATGAAAAACTGTTTTTT. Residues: CASSVSGTVNEKLFF.

Here the CDR3 DNA reads TGTGCCACCAGCAGAGGGGACAGGGCCTACGAGCAGTACTTC. This sequence encodes CATSRGDRAYEQYF. V is TRBV15 and J is TRBJ2-7, with 9 positions matching TRBD1. V lost 1 base to trimming and J lost 2 bases; unmatched junction nucleotides: 0. Germline-derived CDR1 and CDR2 are LNHNV and YYDKDF (reference sequence). The CDR3 covers 14 residues.

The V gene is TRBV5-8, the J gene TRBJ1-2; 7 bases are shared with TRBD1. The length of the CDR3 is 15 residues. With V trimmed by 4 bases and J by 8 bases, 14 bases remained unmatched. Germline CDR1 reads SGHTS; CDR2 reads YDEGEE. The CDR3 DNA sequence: TGTGCCAGCAGCCCGGATGGAGGGGGCGCAAAAGGCTACACCTTC. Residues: CASSPDGGGAKGYTF.

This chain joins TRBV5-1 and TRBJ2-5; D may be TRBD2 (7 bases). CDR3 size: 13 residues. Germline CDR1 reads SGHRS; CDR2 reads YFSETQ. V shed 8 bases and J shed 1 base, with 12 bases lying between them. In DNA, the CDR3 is TGCGCCAGTGGCGGGGGCACCCAAGAGACCCAGTACTTC. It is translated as CASGGGTQETQYF.

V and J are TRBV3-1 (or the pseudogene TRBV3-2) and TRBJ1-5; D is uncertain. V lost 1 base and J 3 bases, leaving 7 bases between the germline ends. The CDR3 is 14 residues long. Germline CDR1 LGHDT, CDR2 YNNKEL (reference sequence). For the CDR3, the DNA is TGTGCCAGCAGCCAAGTAGGAGTCAATCAGCCCCAGCATTTT. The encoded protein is CASSQVGVNQPQHF.

The CDR3 DNA follows: TGTGCCAGCAGTTACTCGATTGCAGGGTTCGCTCACACCTTC. This sequence encodes CASSYSIAGFAHTF. The chain uses TRBV6-2 or TRBV6-3 and TRBJ1-2, with D possibly matching TRBD1 (5 bases). Germline V lookup: CDR1 MNHEY, CDR2 SVGEGT. The CDR3 is 14 amino acids. Trimming left V 0 bases short and J 12 bases short, with 17 bases between.